A selection of T cell receptor beta chains follows, all from one sample in a study of CD8+ T cells in alopecia areata. Assay used: immunoSEQ multiplex PCR; TCRdb lists only in-frame clones, some missing. This table has about 99,000 clones, under 90% appearing once. Specimen: CD8+ T cells sorted from blood, collected at approximately week 31, from a patient treated with tofacitinib. These receptors all come from a human donor with alopecia areata. The CDR3 runs from the conserved cysteine through the conserved F or W. The D gene is left open where the match is weak. For some rows the clone size is stated as once, few or many, or as a class when expanded; others skip it.

few | TRBJ2-3 | NA | TRBV27 | TGTGCCAGCAGTTTGGCAAGCGGGCCAGATACGCAGTATTTT | CASSLASGPDTQYF
NA | TRBJ2-1 | NA | TRBV25-1 | TGTGCCAGCAGTGCAGACCGGGCTGTCTTC | CASSADRAVF
few | TRBJ2-1 | TRBD2 | TRBV14 | TGTGCCAGCAGCCAAGAGGCGGGTTTGCCTAGCGGGGGTGGCTACAATGAGCAGTTCTTC | CASSQEAGLPSGGGYNEQFF
NA | TRBJ2-7 | TRBD2 | TRBV4-1 | TGCGCCAGCAGCCAAGATGGCTGGGGGAGGGCCTACGAGCAGTACTTC | CASSQDGWGRAYEQYF
NA | TRBJ2-1 | NA | TRBV5-6 | TGTGCCAGCAGCTCGCCAGGAGAGACGAACAATGAGCAGTTCTTC | CASSSPGETNNEQFF
NA | TRBJ1-4 | NA | TRBV29-1 | TGCAGCGTTGAAGGTGACAGCGCACAACTGTTTTTT | CSVEGDSAQLFF
NA | TRBJ2-3 | TRBD2 | TRBV6-5 | TGTGCCAGCAGGACCGGACTAGCGGGGACAGATACGCAGTATTTT | CASRTGLAGTDTQYF
NA | TRBJ2-7 | TRBD1 | TRBV6-5 | TGTGCCAGCAGTTCGACTCGACAGGGAAGCGACGAGCAGTACTTC | CASSSTRQGSDEQYF
once | TRBJ1-5 | NA | TRBV19 | TGTGCCAGTACCCCAACGGCCAATCAGCCCCAGCATTTT | CASTPTANQPQHF
NA | TRBJ2-3 | NA | TRBV6-5 | TGTGCCAGCAGTTACTCGATCAGTAGCACAGATACGCAGTATTTT | CASSYSISSTDTQYF
NA | TRBJ2-1 | TRBD2 | TRBV4-1 | TGCGCCAGCAGCCAAGAGGTGAGGGAGGGCGGGAATGAGCAGTTCTTC | CASSQEVREGGNEQFF
NA | TRBJ2-1 | NA | TRBV7-6 | TGTGCCAGCAGCTTAGCGGGGTCGGATATAGGGAATGAGCAGTTCTTC | CASSLAGSDIGNEQFF